The clone carrying this T cell receptor beta chain was detected only a few times. Its antigen is not known. Clones were sequenced by immunoSEQ multiplex PCR, and TCRdb holds only the in-frame ones, with some missing. The sample includes approximately 480,000 clones, around 90% of them seen just once. The data stem from a study of Ad26.COV2.S vaccination and SARS-CoV-2 variants. For the study at large: By the intramuscular route, Ad26.COV2.S was given once, or twice 56 days apart. Study-wide findings and caveats: From the TCR breadth and depth analyses, total T cell responses may have been underestimated.

Documented treatment: over 15 received Ad26.COV2.S at low or high dose, single or two shots; about 5 received placebo; per-sample allocation not given. On day 63 after the first injection, vaccine and placebo recipients gave samples. V was clipped by 1 base and J by 8 bases, with 23 bases between them. This CDR3 has 18 amino acids. Germline CDR1 and CDR2: SGHDN and FVKESK. The TCR originated in a person aged 18-65 years who received the Ad26.COV2.S COVID-19 vaccine or a placebo. This sample comprised peripheral blood, obtained in a trial of Ad26.COV2.S vaccine versus placebo. This chain joins TRBV14 and TRBJ1-4, with D maybe TRBD1 (5 bases). The CDR3 sequence: CASSQGLATAGGKEKLFF. The CDR3 DNA sequence: TGTGCCAGCAGCCAAGGGTTAGCCACCGCCGGGGGAAAGGAAAAACTGTTTTTT.